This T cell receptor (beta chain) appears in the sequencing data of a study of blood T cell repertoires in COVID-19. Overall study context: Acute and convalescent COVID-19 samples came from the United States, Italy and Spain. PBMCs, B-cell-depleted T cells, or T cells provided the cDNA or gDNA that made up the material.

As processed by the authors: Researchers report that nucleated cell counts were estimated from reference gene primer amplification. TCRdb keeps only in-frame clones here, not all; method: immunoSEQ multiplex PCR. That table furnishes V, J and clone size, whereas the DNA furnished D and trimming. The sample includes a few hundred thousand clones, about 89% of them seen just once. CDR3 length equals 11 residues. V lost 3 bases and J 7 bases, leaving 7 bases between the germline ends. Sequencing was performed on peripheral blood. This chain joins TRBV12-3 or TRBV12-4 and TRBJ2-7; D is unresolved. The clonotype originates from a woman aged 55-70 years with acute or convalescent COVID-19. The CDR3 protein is CASSFKLEQYF. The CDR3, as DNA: TGTGCCAGCAGTTTTAAGCTAGAGCAGTACTTC.